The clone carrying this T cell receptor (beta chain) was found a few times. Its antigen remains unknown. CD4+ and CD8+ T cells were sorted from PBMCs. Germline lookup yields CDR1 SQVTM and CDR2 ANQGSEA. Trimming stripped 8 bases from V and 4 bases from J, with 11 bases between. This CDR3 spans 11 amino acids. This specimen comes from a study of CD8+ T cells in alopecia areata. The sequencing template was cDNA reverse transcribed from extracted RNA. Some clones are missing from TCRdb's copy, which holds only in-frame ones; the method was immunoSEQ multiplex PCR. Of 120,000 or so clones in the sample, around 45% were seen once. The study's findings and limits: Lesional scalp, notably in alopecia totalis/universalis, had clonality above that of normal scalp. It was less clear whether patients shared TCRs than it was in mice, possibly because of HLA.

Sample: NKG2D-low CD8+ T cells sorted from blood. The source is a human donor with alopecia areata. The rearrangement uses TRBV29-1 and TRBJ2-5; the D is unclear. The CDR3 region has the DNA TGCAGCCTCGGGTTAGGAGAGACCCAGTACTTC. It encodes CSLGLGETQYF.